The 14 T cell receptor beta chains below were found in one sample sequenced in a study of cytomegalovirus exposure and HLA in healthy donors. Clones were sequenced by immunoSEQ multiplex PCR, and TCRdb holds only the in-frame ones, with some missing. The sample lists 150,000 or so clones, approximately 91% seen once, with more than 2.5% in the top ten. The specimen was PBMCs. Every receptor here comes from a woman under 30 in good health and CMV-seropositive.

The genes are TRBV19 and TRBJ2-5; possibly TRBD2 for D (5 bases). Germline V CDR1 and CDR2: LNHDA, SQIVND (reference sequence). V was trimmed by 1 base and J by 4 bases, leaving 13 bases between them. The CDR3 has 15 amino acids. CDR3 in amino acids: CASSIGVRGPETQYF. The CDR3 DNA reads as TGTGCCAGTAGTATAGGGGTGCGAGGGCCAGAGACCCAGTACTTC.

The chain is built from TRBV11-3 and TRBJ2-5, with TRBD1 as a possible D gene (6 bases). The ends were cut back, 0 bases at V and 2 bases at J, with 13 bases in the middle. Germline V gene sequence: CDR1 SGHNT, CDR2 YENEEA. This CDR3 contains 16 residues. The chain's CDR3 is CASSLEWGRSQETQYF. CDR3 in DNA: TGTGCCAGCAGCTTAGAGTGGGGGCGGAGTCAAGAGACCCAGTACTTC.

The chain couples TRBV30 to TRBJ1-5; D gene unclear. The V gene lost 3 bases and the J gene lost 2 bases, with 8 bases spanning the gap. This CDR3 has 13 residues. CDR1 and CDR2 from the germline V gene are GTSNPN and SVGIG (reference sequence). CDR3 in DNA: TGTGCCTGGAGCTCACGGGGCAATCAGCCCCAGCATTTT. This translates into CAWSSRGNQPQHF.

This chain uses TRBV27 with TRBJ2-1; 7 bases are shared with TRBD2. The CDR3 consists of 19 residues. Germline CDR1 MNHEY, CDR2 SMNVEV (reference sequence). The ends lost 4 bases at V and 4 bases at J; junction bases unmatched: 19. The CDR3 coding sequence is TGTGCCAGCAGTTACTTAATGGGAGGGCCCGAACTCTTTTACAATGAGCAGTTCTTC. This encodes CASSYLMGGPELFYNEQFF.

This clone was counted a single time. The chain links TRBV4-2 to TRBJ1-1, with D perhaps matching TRBD1 (5 bases). CDR3 length equals 12 residues. V was cut by 0 bases and J by 12 bases, with 11 bases left in between. CDR1 and CDR2 from the germline V gene are LGHNA and YNFKEQ. CDR3 protein: CASSQDRERTFF. In DNA form, the CDR3 reads TGTGCCAGCAGCCAAGACAGGGAACGAACTTTCTTT.

This clone has only a few counts. The rearrangement links TRBV6-5 to TRBJ1-2; D is perhaps TRBD1 (5 bases). The CDR3 is 14 amino acids. V lost 7 bases and J lost 3, with 15 bases in between. Germline loops: CDR1 MNHEY, CDR2 SVGAGI. CDR3 in DNA: TGTGCCAGCACAGGGAATTGGGGCCACTATGGCTACACCTTC. This codes for CASTGNWGHYGYTF.

J is TRBJ2-1 and V is TRBV28, with 10 bases identical to TRBD2. V trimming: 8 bases; J trimming: 3 bases; junction bases outside the gene matches: 13. The germline V gene has CDR1 MDHEN and CDR2 SYDVKM. This CDR3 region has 17 residues. CDR3 residues: CASDTRRTSGFYNEQFF. The DNA for the CDR3 is TGTGCCAGCGACACCCGCCGGACTAGCGGATTCTACAATGAGCAGTTCTTC.

CDR3 residues: CACPVGLAGVAQEQFF. The CDR3 DNA reads as TGTGCCTGCCCTGTCGGACTAGCGGGAGTAGCACAGGAGCAGTTCTTC. The J gene is TRBJ2-1, the V gene TRBV30; 13 nucleotides align to TRBD2. J was trimmed by 10 bases and V by 6 bases; bases with no gene match: 15. CDR1 GTSNPN and CDR2 SVGIG come from the germline V gene (reference sequence). CDR3 length: 16 amino acids.

The chain carries TRBV6-1 and TRBJ1-1; a weak D match, TRBD1 (6 bases). The CDR3 is 13 residues long. The germline V gene encodes CDR1 MNHNS and CDR2 SASEGT. Trimming left V 5 bases short and J 0 bases short, with 7 bases between. CDR3: CASSPGVNTEAFF. The CDR3 DNA follows: TGTGCCAGCAGTCCAGGGGTGAACACTGAAGCTTTCTTT.

The chain employs TRBV4-3 and TRBJ2-3; D uncertain. This CDR3 is 12 amino acids long. Germline values: CDR1 LGHNA, CDR2 YSLEER. Trimming left V 4 bases short and J 5 bases short, with 7 bases between. DNA of the CDR3: TGCGCCAGCAGCCTGTCGGGAGATACGCAGTATTTT. Amino acids: CASSLSGDTQYF.

The chain couples TRBV18 to TRBJ2-1; maybe TRBD1 (6 bases). The CDR3 has 16 residues. The V end lost 3 bases, the J end lost 6 bases, and 18 bases lay between the germline ends. The germline V gene has CDR1 KGHSH and CDR2 LQKENI. The CDR3 region has the DNA TGTGCCAGCTCACCGAATAGCCCGCTACAGGGCAATGAGCAGTTCTTC. Translating it yields CASSPNSPLQGNEQFF.

This chain links TRBV11-2 with TRBJ2-7, with 9 bases identical to TRBD2. The CDR3 spans 14 residues. J lost 2 bases, V lost 5 bases, and 4 bases had no gene match. Per the germline V gene, CDR1 is SGHAT and CDR2 is FQNNGV. This chain's CDR3 is CASSHSGRTYEQYF. Here the CDR3 DNA reads TGTGCCAGCAGCCATAGCGGGAGAACCTACGAGCAGTACTTC.

This chain uses TRBV11-3 with TRBJ2-7; 8 nucleotides agree with TRBD2. The ends lost 5 bases at V and 3 bases at J; junction bases unmatched: 6. CDR1 and CDR2 from the germline V gene are SGHNT and YENEEA. This CDR3 spans 14 amino acids. CDR3 in amino acids: CASSRAGVGYEQYF. DNA for the CDR3: TGTGCCAGCAGCCGAGCGGGAGTGGGCTACGAGCAGTACTTC. Variable domain in full (rest from reference TRBV11-3 and TRBJ2-7): EAGVVQSPRYKIIEKKQPVAFWCNPISGHNTLYWYLQNLGQGPELLIRYENEEAVDDSQLPKDRFSAERLKGVDSTLKIQPAELGDSAVYLCASSRAGVGYEQYFGPGTRLTVT.

This chain connects TRBV6-6 to TRBJ2-2, with 13 bases identical to TRBD2. V dropped 6 bases and J dropped 6; count of bases not matched to a gene: 7. This CDR3 has 16 residues. In germline, CDR1 is MNHNY, CDR2 SVGAGI (reference sequence). The chain's CDR3 is CASRPRLAGGAGELFF. DNA for the CDR3: TGTGCCAGCAGGCCCCGACTAGCGGGAGGCGCCGGGGAGCTGTTTTTT.